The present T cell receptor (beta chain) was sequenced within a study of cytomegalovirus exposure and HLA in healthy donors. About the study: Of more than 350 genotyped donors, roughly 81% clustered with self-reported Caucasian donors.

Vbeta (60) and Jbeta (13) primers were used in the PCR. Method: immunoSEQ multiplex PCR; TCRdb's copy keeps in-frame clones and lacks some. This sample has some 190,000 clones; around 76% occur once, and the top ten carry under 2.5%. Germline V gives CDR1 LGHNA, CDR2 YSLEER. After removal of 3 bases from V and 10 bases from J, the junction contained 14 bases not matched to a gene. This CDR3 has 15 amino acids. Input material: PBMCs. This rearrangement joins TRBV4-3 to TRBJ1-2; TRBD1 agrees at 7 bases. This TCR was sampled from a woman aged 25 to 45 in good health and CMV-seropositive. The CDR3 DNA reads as TGCGCCAGCAGCCAGAGGACAGGCAACTTTATGCACTACACCTTC. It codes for CASSQRTGNFMHYTF.